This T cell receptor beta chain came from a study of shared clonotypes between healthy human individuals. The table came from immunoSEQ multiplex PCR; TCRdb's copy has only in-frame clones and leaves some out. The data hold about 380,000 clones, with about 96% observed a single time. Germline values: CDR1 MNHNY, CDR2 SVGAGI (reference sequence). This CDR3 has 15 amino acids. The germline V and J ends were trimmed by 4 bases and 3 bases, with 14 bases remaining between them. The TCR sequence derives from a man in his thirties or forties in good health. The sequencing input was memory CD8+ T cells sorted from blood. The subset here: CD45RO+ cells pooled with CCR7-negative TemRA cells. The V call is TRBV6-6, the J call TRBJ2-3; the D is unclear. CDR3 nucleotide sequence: TGTGCCAGCAGTTCGGTGTCTAGTTGGACAGATACGCAGTATTTT. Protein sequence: CASSSVSSWTDTQYF.